The TCR beta chain under discussion was sequenced for a study of blood T cell repertoires in COVID-19. Background on the study: The study drew acute and convalescent COVID-19 samples from the United States, Italy and Spain. PBMCs, B-cell-depleted T cells, or T cells provided the cDNA or gDNA that made up the material.

In the authors' methods: The authors estimated nucleated cell counts from reference gene primer amplification. The method was immunoSEQ multiplex PCR; TCRdb's version includes in-frame clones alone and lacks a portion of them. D and trimming come from the DNA, and the V and J calls and clone size come from that table. Counted here are around 95,000 clones, about nine tenths occurring once; the ten biggest clones make up around 5.1%. Germline loops: CDR1 SGHAT, CDR2 FQNNGV. The V and J ends lost 5 bases and 0 bases respectively, with 11 bases between them. There are 15 residues in the CDR3. The receptor comes from a man over 45 with acute or convalescent COVID-19. The chain uses TRBV11-2 and TRBJ2-1; tentatively, D is TRBD2 (6 bases). The specimen was peripheral blood. CDR3 amino acids: CASSGLTSSYNEQFF. The CDR3, as DNA: TGTGCCAGCAGCGGCCTGACTAGCTCCTACAATGAGCAGTTCTTC. The full variable domain, its missing parts supplied by reference TRBV11-2 and TRBJ2-1, is EAGVAQSPRYKIIEKRQSVAFWCNPISGHATLYWYQQILGQGPKLLIQFQNNGVVDDSQLPKDRFSAERLKGVDSTLKIQPAKLEDSAVYLCASSGLTSSYNEQFFGPGTRLTVL.